This TCR beta chain was identified during a study of cytomegalovirus exposure and HLA in healthy donors. Findings and limits, study-wide: An analysis was carried out later, and it reportedly showed fewer N-insertions in an Asian-associated ancestry cluster than the approximately 670-donor mean. Analysis performed later found about 17,000 TCR beta sequences associated with HLA alleles at 0.05 false discovery rate. In presence/absence analyses, roughly uniform sequencing depth across donors was assumed. For TCR beta chains, V- and J-gene trimming was later linked to a missense DCLRE1C variant.

The CDR3 has 15 amino acids. The junction had 2 bases not matched to a gene; V was cut back by 2 bases and J by 4 bases. Germline values: CDR1 SGDLS, CDR2 YYNGEE. PCR amplification relied on 60 Vbeta primers (plus 13 Jbeta primers). Clones were read by immunoSEQ multiplex PCR, and TCRdb kept only the in-frame ones, dropping some. The table lists some 160,000 clones, roughly 80% of them singletons, with 5.7% in the top ten. About this clone: Its antigen is unknown. Other DNA sequences of this sample code for an identical CDR3.

This receptor was obtained from a man between 40 and 49 years old in good health and CMV-seronegative. The genes are TRBV9 and TRBJ2-5; 13 bases agree with TRBD2. The sample comprised PBMCs. CDR3 amino acids: CASSVGLAGRETQYF. CDR3 bases: TGTGCCAGCAGCGTGGGACTAGCGGGACGAGAGACCCAGTACTTC.